This T cell receptor (beta chain) was profiled in a study of T cells in Graves' hyperthyroidism and ophthalmopathy. Study observations and caveats: Clonotypes that were expanded in thyroid above 0.001 mostly appeared in blood too.

RNA transcripts gave rise to amplified TCR beta CDR3 regions. During a first-round RT-PCR of the TCR CDR3, the HTBI primer set was used. TCRdb reprocessed the multiplex PCR reads via MiXCR and lists one record per CDR3 protein. The sample carries about 520,000 distinct CDR3 sequences, roughly a quarter recorded once. With duration under 3 months, ophthalmopathy was active: Clinical Activity Score at least 3, NOSPECS at least 4. Uncontrolled infection, other autoimmune disease, pregnancy or lactation excluded patients. This CDR3 comprises 15 residues. Losses at the gene ends were 3 bases for V and 5 bases for J; bases not matched to a gene: 8. Germline assignment: CDR1 KGHSH and CDR2 LQKENI. Concerning this clonotype itself: The antigen is unknown.

This chain joins TRBV18 and TRBJ2-5; 8 bases are a match to TRBD1. The TCR originated in a woman younger than 45 with Graves' ophthalmopathy. The sample consisted of blood. CDR3 loop: CASSPSDREGETQYF. DNA for the CDR3: TGTGCCAGCTCACCGTCGGACAGGGAAGGGGAGACCCAGTACTTC.